One and the same sample provided the 16 T cell receptor beta chains below, sequenced in a study of shared clonotypes between healthy human individuals. Assay used: immunoSEQ multiplex PCR; TCRdb lists only in-frame clones, some missing. The data show fewer than 2.5 million clones, under 95% seen once. What was sequenced was naive CD4+ T cells from PBMCs. The subset here: CD45RA+ positively selected. The receptor set was obtained from a man aged 18 to 30 in good health. Some clones in this sample may be carry-over from other donors' samples.

The rearrangement uses TRBV5-1 and TRBJ2-3; the match to TRBD2 covers 9 bases. The ends lost 5 bases at V and 2 bases at J; junction bases unmatched: 3. The CDR3 contains 14 residues. The V gene's germline CDR1 is SGHRS and CDR2 YFSETQ. The CDR3 is CASRTSGPTDTQYF. Here the CDR3 DNA reads TGCGCCAGCAGGACTAGCGGCCCCACAGATACGCAGTATTTT. Full variable domain (missing parts from reference TRBV5-1 and TRBJ2-3): KAGVTQTPRYLIKTRGQQVTLSCSPISGHRSVSWYQQTPGQGLQFLFEYFSETQRNKGNFPGRFSGRQFSNSRSEMNVSTLELGDSALYLCASRTSGPTDTQYFGPGTRLTVL.

CDR3 sequence: CASSSPGRDTQYF. CDR3 nucleotide sequence: TGTGCCAGCAGTTCGCCGGGGAGGGATACGCAGTATTTT. V is TRBV28 and J is TRBJ2-3; D is possibly TRBD2 (6 bases). The ends were cut back, 4 bases at V and 6 bases at J, with 11 bases in the middle. Germline V gives CDR1 MDHEN, CDR2 SYDVKM. This CDR3 comprises 13 residues.

V gene TRBV10-2 combines with J gene TRBJ1-5; D possibly corresponds to TRBD1 (5 bases). Looked up from germline, CDR1 is WSHSY and CDR2 is SAAADI. The ends were cut back, 9 bases at V and 3 bases at J, with 12 bases in the middle. The CDR3 has 13 residues. The CDR3 reads CASTRQHNQPQHF. In nucleotides, the CDR3 is TGCGCCAGTACACGACAGCACAATCAGCCCCAGCATTTT.

The V and J genes are TRBV7-3 and TRBJ2-7; 14 bases map to TRBD2. The CDR3 contains 14 residues. J gave up 6 bases and V 5 bases, and 3 bases lay outside the gene matches. In germline, CDR1 is SGHTA, CDR2 FQGTGA. The CDR3 region is CASSVGTSGGEQYF. In nucleotides, the CDR3 is TGTGCCAGCAGCGTCGGGACTAGCGGGGGCGAGCAGTACTTC.

Note on this clone: The same CDR3 can be traced to other DNA sequences in this sample. The chain employs TRBV5-1 and TRBJ2-3; TRBD2 aligns across 10 bases. There are 18 residues in the CDR3. CDR1 and CDR2 (germline): SGHRS, YFSETQ. V was pared by 2 bases and J by 0 bases, with 9 bases of the junction left unmatched. CDR3 protein: CASSLGVSGRPSTDTQYF. CDR3 in DNA: TGCGCCAGCAGCTTAGGTGTTAGCGGGAGGCCGAGCACAGATACGCAGTATTTT.

The chain recombines TRBV5-6 with TRBJ2-1; perhaps TRBD2 as D (6 bases). The germline V and J ends were trimmed by 0 bases and 5 bases, with 15 bases remaining between them. There are 16 residues in the CDR3. Per germline, CDR1 SGHDT and CDR2 YYEEEE. The CDR3 region has the DNA TGTGCCAGCAGCTTGGCCGGTGCGGGATCCCACAATGAGCAGTTCTTC. It codes for CASSLAGAGSHNEQFF.

This chain links TRBV9 with TRBJ2-7, with D unclear. CDR1 and CDR2 (germline): SGDLS, YYNGEE. Trimming shortened V by 3 bases and J by 3 bases, and 13 bases separated the two germline ends. The CDR3 loop spans 14 amino acids. CDR3: CASSGLASGYEQYF. In nucleotides, the CDR3 is TGTGCCAGCAGCGGTTTGGCCTCCGGCTACGAGCAGTACTTC.

This chain connects TRBV5-1 to TRBJ2-1, with TRBD2 matching over 8 bases. Germline V gene sequence: CDR1 SGHRS, CDR2 YFSETQ. V lost 6 bases and J lost 7; bases outside the gene matches: 12. This CDR3 contains 15 residues. CDR3 sequence: CASKVASGSGNEQFF. DNA for the CDR3: TGCGCCAGCAAGGTGGCAAGCGGGAGTGGGAATGAGCAGTTCTTC. Drawing the rest from reference TRBV5-1 and TRBJ2-1, the complete variable domain is KAGVTQTPRYLIKTRGQQVTLSCSPISGHRSVSWYQQTPGQGLQFLFEYFSETQRNKGNFPGRFSGRQFSNSRSEMNVSTLELGDSALYLCASKVASGSGNEQFFGPGTRLTVL.

Worth noting for this clone: In the same sample, other DNA sequences code for this CDR3. This chain links TRBV5-4 with TRBJ2-5; 12 nucleotides agree with TRBD2. Germline V lookup: CDR1 SGHNT, CDR2 YYREEE (reference sequence). This CDR3 spans 16 amino acids. Trimming took 1 base from V and 2 from J; bases not matched to a gene: 3. This CDR3 reads CASSLSLAGGQETQYF. As DNA, the CDR3 is TGTGCCAGCAGCTTGTCGCTAGCGGGAGGGCAAGAGACCCAGTACTTC.

The chain couples TRBV9 to TRBJ1-2; 9 bases are shared with TRBD1. In germline, CDR1 is SGDLS, CDR2 YYNGEE. The CDR3 spans 14 residues. After removal of 5 bases from V and 4 bases from J, the junction contained 6 bases not matched to a gene. CDR3 nucleotides: TGTGCCAGCAGTAGGACAGGGGCGAGCTATGGCTACACCTTC. Protein: CASSRTGASYGYTF.

V gene TRBV25-1 combines with J gene TRBJ2-1; perhaps TRBD2 as D (6 bases). V lost 4 bases, J lost 5 bases, and 12 bases lay in between. The CDR3 is 14 residues long. Germline loops: CDR1 MGHDK, CDR2 SYGVNS. In DNA form, the CDR3 reads TGTGCCAGCAGTGGAGCTAGCGCGAACAATGAGCAGTTCTTC. It codes for CASSGASANNEQFF.

This clone was seen once. The rearrangement uses TRBV28 and TRBJ1-1, with a possible D match to TRBD1 (6 bases). This CDR3 region has 14 residues. Trimming removed 4 bases from V and 7 bases from J, with 16 bases in between. CDR1 and CDR2 (germline): MDHEN, SYDVKM. This chain's CDR3 is CASSSTGRGGEAFF. The CDR3 region has the DNA TGTGCCAGCAGTTCAACTGGGAGGGGGGGTGAAGCTTTCTTT.

This sequence joins TRBV7-2 and TRBJ1-2; TRBD1 aligns across 7 bases. After removal of 1 base from V and 5 bases from J, the junction contained 7 bases not matched to a gene. The germline CDR1 and CDR2 sequences are SGHTA and FQGNSA. This CDR3 contains 15 residues. This chain's CDR3 is CASSLGQGILYGYTF. The CDR3 DNA reads TGTGCCAGCAGCTTAGGACAGGGAATTCTATATGGCTACACCTTC.

This chain joins TRBV5-1 and TRBJ1-1; no clear D gene. The CDR3 sequence is 15 residues long. Germline V lookup: CDR1 SGHRS, CDR2 YFSETQ. V lost 1 base, J lost 2 bases, and 12 bases lay in between. CDR3 protein: CASSLLDSYNTEAFF. The CDR3 DNA sequence: TGCGCCAGCAGCTTGTTGGATTCATATAACACTGAAGCTTTCTTT.

V is TRBV18 and J is TRBJ1-2; 7 bases line up with TRBD1. Germline CDR1 is KGHSH and CDR2 is LQKENI. The CDR3 runs to 15 residues. V shed 4 bases and J 1 base; nucleotides not matched to a gene: 6. The CDR3 sequence is CASSRGQTLNYGYTF. CDR3 coding DNA: TGTGCCAGCTCACGGGGACAGACCCTTAACTATGGCTACACCTTC.

V is TRBV11-1 and J is TRBJ1-1; no definite D call. CDR1 is SGHAT, CDR2 FQDESV, per germline (reference sequence). Trimming took 2 bases from V and 3 from J, leaving 13 bases between them. This CDR3 contains 15 residues. The CDR3 coding sequence is TGTGCCAGCAGCTTAATTTCCCCAACGGACACTGAAGCTTTCTTT. This translates into CASSLISPTDTEAFF.